Listed below are T cell receptor beta chains from one sample, sequenced in a study of Ad26.COV2.S vaccination and SARS-CoV-2 variants. Clones were sequenced by immunoSEQ multiplex PCR, and TCRdb holds only the in-frame ones, with some missing. This sample has 300,000 to 400,000 clones, with roughly 91% found just once. The sequenced sample was peripheral blood, obtained in a trial of Ad26.COV2.S vaccine versus placebo. The origin of the receptors is a person between 18 and 59 years old who received the Ad26.COV2.S COVID-19 vaccine or a placebo. CDR3s include the opening cysteine and the closing phenylalanine or tryptophan. Each record gives: V gene, D gene, J gene, CDR3 DNA, CDR3 protein. A D gene is named only where the DNA matches it firmly.

>TRBV6-1|-|TRBJ2-7
TGTGCCAGCAGTGAATCAGGGGACTCCTACGAGCAGTACTTC
CASSESGDSYEQYF
>TRBV27|TRBD1|TRBJ1-2
TGTGCCAGCAGTTTACTACCCCCGACAGGGCCTAACTATGGCTACACCTTC
CASSLLPPTGPNYGYTF
>TRBV15|TRBD2|TRBJ2-7
TGTGCCACCAGCAGAGAGCGGGGGTGGGCAGGCGAGCAGTACTTC
CATSRERGWAGEQYF
>TRBV18|-|TRBJ1-1
TGTGCCAGCTCACAAGGGACACCGAACACTGAAGCTTTCTTT
CASSQGTPNTEAFF
>TRBV4-1|TRBD1|TRBJ2-4
TGCGCCAGCAGCGCTTTTCCGACAGGGGGCGCGACTGGCAAAAACATTCAGTACTTC
CASSAFPTGGATGKNIQYF
>TRBV5-1|-|TRBJ1-4
TGCGCCAGCAGCTTGGTTTTAGGGTCTAATGAAAAACTGTTTTTT
CASSLVLGSNEKLFF
>TRBV2|-|TRBJ1-1
TGTGCCAGCAGAGGGGTGAACACTGAAGCTTTCTTT
CASRGVNTEAFF
>TRBV5-4|-|TRBJ2-7
TGTGCCAGCAGCTTGGTTCCAGGACGTACCTACGAGCAGTACTTC
CASSLVPGRTYEQYF
>TRBV2|-|TRBJ2-1
TGTGCCAGCAGGCGTGGTAACCGTGTTTCCAATGAGCAGTTCTTC
CASRRGNRVSNEQFF
>TRBV18|-|TRBJ1-3
TGTGCCAGCTCACCACCAAACTTACAGGTTAACTCTGGAAACACCATATATTTT
CASSPPNLQVNSGNTIYF
>TRBV3-1/TRBV3-2|TRBD1|TRBJ1-1
TGTGCCAGCAGCCTCAGGGGGCAGAACACTGAAGCTTTCTTT
CASSLRGQNTEAFF
>TRBV2|-|TRBJ2-7
TGTGCCAGCAGTGAAAGGGCGGGACCCTACGAGCAGTACTTC
CASSERAGPYEQYF
>TRBV7-9|-|TRBJ1-3
TGTGCCAGCAGCCAACAACTTTCTGGAAACACCATATATTTT
CASSQQLSGNTIYF
>TRBV6-6|-|TRBJ1-2
TGTGCCAGCAGTTACTCCACACGGGGGGTCTATGGCTACACCTTC
CASSYSTRGVYGYTF